The clone carrying this T cell receptor (beta chain) was seen just once. Its specificity is not known. Relative to the germline gene, one junction end is altered; a read error may explain this. The data were taken from a study of tumor-infiltrating lymphocytes in primary liver carcinoma. Points from the study as a whole: Tumor region pairs overlapped more than did tumor-adjacent and tumor-blood pairs.

Extraction of RNA together with DNA used 20-30 mg of unsorted bulk tissue. Making TCR beta cDNA involved approximately 0.5 ug total RNA and a constant-region primer. For TCR beta, libraries were produced by three nested multiplex PCR rounds using slightly modified ARM-PCR. TCRdb reprocessed the multiplex PCR reads via MiXCR and lists one record per CDR3 protein. The data show 40,000 or so distinct CDR3 sequences, roughly 77% seen once. This TCR came from a man aged 40-55 years with primary liver carcinoma and hepatitis B virus infection. Sequencing input: tumor-adjacent normal liver tissue.

The CDR3 DNA reads as TGTGTCAGCAGCCAAGGACGGGATCCGCCCCAGCATTTT. Residues: CVSSQGRDPPQHF. V and J are TRBV14 and TRBJ1-5; no clear D gene. The germline V gene encodes CDR1 SGHDN and CDR2 FVKESK. The CDR3 contains 13 residues.